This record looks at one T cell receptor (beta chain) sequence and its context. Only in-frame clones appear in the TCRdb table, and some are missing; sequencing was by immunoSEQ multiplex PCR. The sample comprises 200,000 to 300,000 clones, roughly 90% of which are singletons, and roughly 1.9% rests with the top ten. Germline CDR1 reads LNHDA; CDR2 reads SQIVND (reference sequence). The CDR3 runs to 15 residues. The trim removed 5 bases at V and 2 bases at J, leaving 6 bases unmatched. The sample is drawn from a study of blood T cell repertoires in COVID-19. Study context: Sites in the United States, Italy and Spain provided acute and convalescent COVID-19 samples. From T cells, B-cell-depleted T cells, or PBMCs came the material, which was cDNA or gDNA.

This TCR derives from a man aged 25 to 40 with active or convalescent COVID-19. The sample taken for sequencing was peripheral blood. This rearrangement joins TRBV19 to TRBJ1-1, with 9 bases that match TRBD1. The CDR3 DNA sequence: TGTGCCAGTAGTTTGGGACAGGGAATTAACACTGAAGCTTTCTTT. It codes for CASSLGQGINTEAFF.